This is a list of T cell receptor beta chains from one sample in a study of CD8+ T cells in alopecia areata. Measured with immunoSEQ multiplex PCR; TCRdb has only the in-frame clones, and not every one. The table records 120,000 to 150,000 clones, about 86% of them present only once. The sample was CD8+ T cells sorted from blood, taken at week 4, from a patient treated with tofacitinib. The receptors stem from a human donor with alopecia areata. The CDR3 runs from the conserved cysteine through the conserved F or W.

TRBV29-1,CSVALDTQYF
TRBV5-6,CASSSRVAGAPSYEQYF
TRBV5-4,CASSSGIMGRPYEQYF
TRBV5-1,CASSLEIAGYEQYF
TRBV2,CASSEYRAAGELFF
TRBV27,CASSFLGTDYGYTF
TRBV27,CASSSAGSYNEQFF
TRBV4-1,CASSRPGLAEDEQFF
TRBV5-4,CASSSDSRHGYTF
TRBV29-1,CSVEVAGGTYEQYF
TRBV5-4,CASSLDGHEQYF
TRBV11-2,CASSLELPSSYEQYF
TRBV29-1,CSAGRENQPQHF
TRBV4-1,CASSQEKGTDTQYF